This T cell receptor beta chain is drawn from a study of graft-versus-host responses after intestinal transplantation. Looking at the study overall: Each recipient received a multivisceral, liver-intestinal, or isolated intestinal graft. Recipients across the board were started on anti-thymocyte globulin induction, then kept on tacrolimus and steroids for around three years. General study points: GvH clones turned up in recipient marrow; some had shown up first in ileum or blood. Elevated graft-versus-host to host-versus-graft clonal ratios in allografts were recorded for patients with graft-donor T cell macrochimerism.

This clone was detected only once. What it binds is unknown. Using immunoSEQ multiplex PCR, the repertoire was profiled, and TCRdb retains in-frame clones only, with some absent. The data hold more than 50,000 clones, with 91% observed a single time. With 3 bases clipped from V and 5 bases from J, the junction kept 3 bases outside the gene matches. The CDR3 runs to 14 residues. CDR1 LNHNV and CDR2 YYDKDF come from the germline V gene (reference sequence). The receptor's source is a human patient who received an intestinal transplant, so some T cells may come from the graft donor. The sample consisted of PBMCs, taken 650 to 690 days after intestinal transplant. The rearrangement uses TRBV15 and TRBJ1-4, with 7 bases that match TRBD1. DNA for the CDR3: TGTGCCACCAGCAGCGGGACAGAGAATGAAAAACTGTTTTTT. This encodes CATSSGTENEKLFF.